This T cell receptor beta chain originates from a study of blood T cells in healthy people across ages. Whole-study results and caveats: As age increased, TCR beta diversity per million T cells fell in a roughly linear fashion.

Next came a second PCR, run for 7 to 11 cycles, which used a sample-barcoded 5' primer along with a J-beta primer mix. TCRdb redid the calling of the 5' RACE reads with MiXCR, one entry per CDR3 protein. Of more than 750,000 distinct CDR3 sequences in the sample, almost 30% were seen once. This CDR3 spans 13 amino acids. The germline V gene has CDR1 SGHTA and CDR2 FQGTGA. Between the trimmed V and J ends, which lost 4 bases and 6 bases, there was a span of 12 bases. Turning to this clonotype: The antigen remains unidentified.

This sample was also put to use in a study of T cells of mothers and their children.

This TCR derives from a woman between 40 and 55 years old in good health. This rearrangement joins TRBV7-3 to TRBJ1-1; D remains ambiguous. The source material was blood. The CDR3 region is CASSSRRGAEAFF. The CDR3, as DNA: TGTGCCAGCAGCTCCCGGAGAGGTGCTGAAGCTTTCTTT.